These T cell receptor beta chains were read from a single sample in a study of shared clonotypes between healthy human individuals. The assay was immunoSEQ multiplex PCR, and TCRdb's table has in-frame clones only and misses some. This table has some 2,400,000 clones, approximately 94% appearing once. Sequencing used naive CD4+ T cells sorted from blood. The receptors come from a man younger than 35 in good health. Each CDR3 is given with its conserved first and last residue. A D gene is named only where the DNA matches it firmly. Expanded clones are given a class, and other clones once, few, many or no size at all.

v_call	clone_size	j_call	d_call	cdr3_length	cdr3_nt	cdr3_aa
TRBV2	-	TRBJ2-3	-	13	TGTGCCAGCAGGAGGGACACCACAGATACGCAGTATTTT	CASRRDTTDTQYF
TRBV10-3	-	TRBJ2-7	-	17	TGTGCCATCAGTGAGCGTCCGGGGAAACAGAGCTCCTACGAGCAGTACTTC	CAISERPGKQSSYEQYF
TRBV7-2	-	TRBJ2-7	TRBD2	15	TGTGCCAGCAGCTCGGGACTAGCGGGGGGCTACGAGCAGTACTTC	CASSSGLAGGYEQYF
TRBV27	once	TRBJ2-3	TRBD2	16	TGTGCCAGCAGTTCCTGGGACTACCAAAGCACAGATACGCAGTATTTT	CASSSWDYQSTDTQYF
TRBV19	-	TRBJ1-5	TRBD1	12	TGTGCCAGTAGGCAGGGGGATCAGCCCCAGCATTTT	CASRQGDQPQHF
TRBV27	-	TRBJ2-7	TRBD1	14	TGTGCCAGCAGACTTATTACAGGGGGACACGAGCAGTACTTC	CASRLITGGHEQYF
TRBV5-1	-	TRBJ2-3	-	12	TGCGCCAGCAGCTTGGGTGCAGATACGCAGTATTTT	CASSLGADTQYF
TRBV9	few	TRBJ1-1	-	13	TGTGCCAGCAGCTGGACGGTGAACACTGAAGCTTTCTTT	CASSWTVNTEAFF
TRBV6-1	-	TRBJ2-7	-	12	TGTGCCAGCAGTGTTATATCCTACGAGCAGTACTTC	CASSVISYEQYF
TRBV2	-	TRBJ1-6	-	13	TGTGCCAGCACTGGGATACGGAATTCACCCCTCCACTTT	CASTGIRNSPLHF
TRBV30	-	TRBJ1-4	-	17	TGTGCCTGGAGTTTTCAGACAGGCTCTACCTTTAATGAAAAACTGTTTTTT	CAWSFQTGSTFNEKLFF
TRBV6-5	-	TRBJ1-4	TRBD1	14	TGTGCCAGTAGGGGGTTACAGGGGTCAGAAAAACTGTTTTTT	CASRGLQGSEKLFF
TRBV7-9	-	TRBJ1-1	-	13	TGTGCCAGCAGCTACGATAGGGACACTGAAGCTTTCTTT	CASSYDRDTEAFF
TRBV6-1	-	TRBJ2-3	-	17	TGTGCCAGCAGTGAAGGAGACAATCACCCTAGCACAGATACGCAGTATTTT	CASSEGDNHPSTDTQYF
TRBV29-1	once	TRBJ2-1	TRBD2	12	TGCAGCGTTACGGGACTAGCAAATGAGCAGTTCTTC	CSVTGLANEQFF
TRBV7-9	-	TRBJ2-1	-	8	TGTGCCAGCAGCCCCCGGGTCTTC	CASSPRVF
TRBV2	-	TRBJ2-5	-	11	TGTGCCAGCAGTGTTTCGGAGACCCAGTACTTC	CASSVSETQYF
TRBV30	-	TRBJ2-1	-	12	TGTGCCTGGAGTGTACCCAAGTCCATTCAATTCTTC	CAWSVPKSIQFF
TRBV7-2	-	TRBJ1-4	-	13	TGTGCCAGCAGAGGGGCGTCTAATGAAAAACTGTTTTTT	CASRGASNEKLFF
TRBV11-2	-	TRBJ2-5	TRBD1	16	TGTGCCAGCAGCCCTGGACAGGGGTGGTCTTCGGAGACCCAGTACTTC	CASSPGQGWSSETQYF
TRBV9	-	TRBJ1-6	-	15	TGTGCCAGCAGCGTACAAGGACAGATCAATTCACCCCTCCACTTT	CASSVQGQINSPLHF
TRBV21-1	-	TRBJ1-5	-	16	TGTGCCAGCAGCACCTTGCGGGGCCCTAGCAATCAGCCCCAGCATTTT	CASSTLRGPSNQPQHF
TRBV4-3	-	TRBJ2-5	TRBD2	15	TGCGCCAGCAGCCGAAGCACTAGCGTCCAAGAGACCCAGTACTTC	CASSRSTSVQETQYF
TRBV7-9	-	TRBJ2-1	TRBD2	15	TGTGCCAGCAGCTTAGCCGGGACTAGGTACAATGAGCAGTTCTTC	CASSLAGTRYNEQFF
TRBV27	-	TRBJ2-5	-	14	TGTGCCAGCAGCCGGGTGGGAGAGCAAGAGACCCAGTACTTC	CASSRVGEQETQYF
TRBV30	-	TRBJ2-7	-	11	TGTGCCTGGTCGGCCCTCTACGAGCAGTACTTC	CAWSALYEQYF
TRBV6-6	-	TRBJ1-5	-	13	TGTGCCAGCAAGGGGACGGATAATCAGCCCCAGCATTTT	CASKGTDNQPQHF
TRBV5-4	-	TRBJ1-3	-	15	TGTGCCAGCAGCCTTTCAGGGTTAGGTGGAAACACCATATATTTT	CASSLSGLGGNTIYF
TRBV5-6	-	TRBJ1-3	-	15	TGTGCCAGCAGCTTGGAGGCCCTGGGGGGAAACACCATATATTTT	CASSLEALGGNTIYF
TRBV7-3	-	TRBJ1-4	TRBD1	15	TGTGCCAGCAGCTCGACAGGGGGCAGAATAGAAAAACTGTTTTTT	CASSSTGGRIEKLFF
TRBV5-6	once	TRBJ2-7	TRBD1	14	TGTGCCAGCAGCTATACCCCGACAGGGGGCCATGGGTACTTC	CASSYTPTGGHGYF
TRBV25-1	-	TRBJ1-1	-	13	TGTGCCAGCAGGAGTATGGTGAACACTGAAGCTTTCTTT	CASRSMVNTEAFF
TRBV5-6	-	TRBJ1-2	-	12	TGTGCCAGCAGCGCTAGGAACTATGGCTACACCTTC	CASSARNYGYTF
TRBV2	-	TRBJ1-1	-	13	TGTGCCAGCAGTTGGACAGCGAACACTGAAGCTTTCTTT	CASSWTANTEAFF
TRBV28	-	TRBJ2-1	-	14	TGTGCCAGCAGTTCCCCCCCCGGAATTAATGAGCAGTTCTTC	CASSSPPGINEQFF
TRBV6-5	-	TRBJ2-2	TRBD1	15	TGTGCCAGCAGTTATGGCCAGGGGGCGATCGGGGAGCTGTTTTTT	CASSYGQGAIGELFF
TRBV7-8	-	TRBJ1-2	TRBD1	14	TGTGCCAGCACGAACGCAGGGGGTTACTATGGCTACACCTTC	CASTNAGGYYGYTF
TRBV20-1	-	TRBJ1-1	TRBD1	10	TGCAGTGCGGCGACAGGGGAAGCTTTCTTT	CSAATGEAFF
TRBV7-9	-	TRBJ1-6	TRBD1	17	TGTGCCAGCAGCTTAGAAGGTGGACAGGGGGCAGGTTCACCCCTCCACTTT	CASSLEGGQGAGSPLHF
TRBV7-8	-	TRBJ1-1	-	17	TGTGCCAGCAGCCTACAGACCCCGGGGGGGGGCGAAGCTGAAGCTTTCTTT	CASSLQTPGGGEAEAFF
TRBV18	-	TRBJ2-7	TRBD1	15	TGTGCCAGCTCACCCGGGACAGGGAAGAGGTACGAGCAGTACTTC	CASSPGTGKRYEQYF
TRBV27	-	TRBJ2-7	-	16	TGTGCCAGCAGTCCCGTATTGGGTGTCAAGGGCTACGAGCAGTACTTC	CASSPVLGVKGYEQYF